A single T cell receptor (beta chain) is shown here with its context. This specimen comes from a study of blood T cell repertoires in COVID-19. About the research overall: Samples taken during acute and convalescent COVID-19 were collected in the United States, Italy and Spain.

This study enrolled people aged about 18 to 100 from about two dozen US geographic areas. The data were produced by immunoSEQ multiplex PCR, yet TCRdb's version contains in-frame clones alone and is incomplete. Of 210,000 or so clones listed, 70% to 90% are singletons. CDR1 and CDR2 from the germline V gene are SEHNR and FQNEAQ (reference sequence). V shed 3 bases and J shed 4 bases, with 6 bases lying between them. This CDR3 is built from 12 residues. The origin of this receptor is a man aged 25-45 years with acute COVID-19. Sequencing was carried out using PBMCs or T cells enriched from blood (not recorded which). The chain uses TRBV7-9 and TRBJ2-5; D remains ambiguous. The CDR3 DNA reads as TGTGCCAGCAGCTTCAGAGGAGAGACCCAGTACTTC. Amino acid sequence: CASSFRGETQYF.